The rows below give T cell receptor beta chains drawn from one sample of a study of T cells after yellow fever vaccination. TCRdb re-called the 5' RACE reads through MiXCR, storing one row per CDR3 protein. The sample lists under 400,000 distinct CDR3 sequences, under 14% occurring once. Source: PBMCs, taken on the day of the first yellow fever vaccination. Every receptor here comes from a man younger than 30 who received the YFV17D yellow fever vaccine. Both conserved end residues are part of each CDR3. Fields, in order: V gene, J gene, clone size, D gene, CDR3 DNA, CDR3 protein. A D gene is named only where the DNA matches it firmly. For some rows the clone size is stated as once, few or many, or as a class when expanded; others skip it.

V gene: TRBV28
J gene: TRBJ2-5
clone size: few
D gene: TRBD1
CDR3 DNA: TGTGCCAGCAGTAAATCCGGGACAGTAGAGACCCAGTACTTC
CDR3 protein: CASSKSGTVETQYF

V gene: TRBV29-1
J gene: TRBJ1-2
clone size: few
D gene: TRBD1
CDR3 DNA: TGCAGCGTTGAAGATCGGGACAGGGGTTCGGGCTACACCTTC
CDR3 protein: CSVEDRDRGSGYTF

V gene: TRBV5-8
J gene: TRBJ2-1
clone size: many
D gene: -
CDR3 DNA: TGTGCCAGCCGTTTGGGGGCCTACAATGAGCAGTTCTTC
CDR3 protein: CASRLGAYNEQFF

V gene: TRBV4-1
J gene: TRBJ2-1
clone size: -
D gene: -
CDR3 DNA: TGCGCCAGCAGCCAACGGACTACCTCCCCGAGGGAGCAGTTCTTC
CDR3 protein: CASSQRTTSPREQFF

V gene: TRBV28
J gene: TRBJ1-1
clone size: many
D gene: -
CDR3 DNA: TGTGCCAGCAGCCAACCTGGAGGGTCTTTTAGGAACACTGAAGCTTTCTTT
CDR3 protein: CASSQPGGSFRNTEAFF

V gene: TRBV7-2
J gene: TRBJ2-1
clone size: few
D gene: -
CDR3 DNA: TGTGCCAGCAGCTTATACTACTACAATGAGCAGTTCTTC
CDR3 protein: CASSLYYYNEQFF

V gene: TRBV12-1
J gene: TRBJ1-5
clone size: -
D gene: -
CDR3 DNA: TGTGCCAGCAGCTTTGTCCGCGAAAACCGGGGACATAGCAATCAGCCCCAGCATTTT
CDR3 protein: CASSFVRENRGHSNQPQHF

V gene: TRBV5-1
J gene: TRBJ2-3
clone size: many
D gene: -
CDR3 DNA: TGCGCCAGCAGCTTGATGTCAGGGGATCAGACAGATACGCAGTATTTT
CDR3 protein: CASSLMSGDQTDTQYF

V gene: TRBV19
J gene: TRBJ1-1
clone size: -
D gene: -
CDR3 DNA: TGTGCCAGTAGTGTATACACCGGGGGAGCTTTCTTT
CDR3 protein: CASSVYTGGAFF

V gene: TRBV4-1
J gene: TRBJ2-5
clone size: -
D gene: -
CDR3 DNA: TGCGCCAGCAGCCAAGGGAGGGACCAAGAGACCCAGTACTTC
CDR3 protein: CASSQGRDQETQYF

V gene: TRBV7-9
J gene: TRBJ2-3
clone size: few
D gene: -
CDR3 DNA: TGTGCCAGCACACGTGGTGGCGGTCGCACAGATACGCAGTATTTT
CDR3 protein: CASTRGGGRTDTQYF

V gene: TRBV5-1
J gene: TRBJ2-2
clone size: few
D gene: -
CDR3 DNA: TGCGCCAGCAGGCCCCTTCAGGGGTCGAACACCGGGGAGCTGTTTTTT
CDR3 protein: CASRPLQGSNTGELFF

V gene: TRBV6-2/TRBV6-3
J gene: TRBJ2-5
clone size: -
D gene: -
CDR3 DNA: TGTGCCAGCTCCAGGACTTACCAAGAGACCCAGTACTTC
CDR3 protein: CASSRTYQETQYF

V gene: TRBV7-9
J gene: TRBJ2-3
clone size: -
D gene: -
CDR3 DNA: TGTGCCAGCAGCTACCGGGGCCTGGCAGATACGCAGTATTTT
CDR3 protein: CASSYRGLADTQYF

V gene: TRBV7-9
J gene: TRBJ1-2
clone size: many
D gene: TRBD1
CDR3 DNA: TGTGCCAGCAGCTTAGGGCGGCTTAGGGACAGCAACTATGGCTACACCTTC
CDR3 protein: CASSLGRLRDSNYGYTF